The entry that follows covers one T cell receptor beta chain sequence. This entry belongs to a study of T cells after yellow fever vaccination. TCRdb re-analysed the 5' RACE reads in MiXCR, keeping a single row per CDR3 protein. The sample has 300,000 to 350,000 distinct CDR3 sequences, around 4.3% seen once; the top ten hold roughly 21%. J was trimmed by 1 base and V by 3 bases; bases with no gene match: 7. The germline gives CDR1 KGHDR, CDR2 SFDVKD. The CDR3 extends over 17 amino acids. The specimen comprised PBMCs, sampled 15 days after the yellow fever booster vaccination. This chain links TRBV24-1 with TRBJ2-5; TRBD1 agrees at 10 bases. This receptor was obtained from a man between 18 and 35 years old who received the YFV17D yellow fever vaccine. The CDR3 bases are TGTGCCACCAGTGATACCCGACAGGGGGCTTTCCAAGAGACCCAGTACTTC. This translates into CATSDTRQGAFQETQYF.